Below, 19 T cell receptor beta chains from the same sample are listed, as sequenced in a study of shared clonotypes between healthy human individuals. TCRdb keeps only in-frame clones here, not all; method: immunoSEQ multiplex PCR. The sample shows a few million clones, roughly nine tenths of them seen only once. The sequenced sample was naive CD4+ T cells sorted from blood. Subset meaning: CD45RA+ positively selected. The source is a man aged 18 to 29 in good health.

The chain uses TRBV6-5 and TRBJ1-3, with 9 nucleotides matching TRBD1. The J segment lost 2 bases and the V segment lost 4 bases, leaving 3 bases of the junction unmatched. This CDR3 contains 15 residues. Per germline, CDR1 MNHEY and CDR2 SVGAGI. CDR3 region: CASSLQGAAGNTIYF. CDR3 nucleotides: TGTGCCAGCAGTTTACAGGGGGCGGCTGGAAACACCATATATTTT.

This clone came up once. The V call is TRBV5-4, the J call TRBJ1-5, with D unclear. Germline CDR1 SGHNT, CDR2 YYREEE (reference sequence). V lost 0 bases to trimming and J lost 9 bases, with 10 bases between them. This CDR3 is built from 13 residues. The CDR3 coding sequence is TGTGCCAGCAGCTTGGCCCCGGAGGGGCCCCAGCATTTT. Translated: CASSLAPEGPQHF. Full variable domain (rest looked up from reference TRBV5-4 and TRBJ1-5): ETGVTQSPTHLIKTRGQQVTLRCSSQSGHNTVSWYQQALGQGPQFIFQYYREEENGRGNFPPRFSGLQFPNYSSELNVNALELDDSALYLCASSLAPEGPQHFGDGTRLSIL.

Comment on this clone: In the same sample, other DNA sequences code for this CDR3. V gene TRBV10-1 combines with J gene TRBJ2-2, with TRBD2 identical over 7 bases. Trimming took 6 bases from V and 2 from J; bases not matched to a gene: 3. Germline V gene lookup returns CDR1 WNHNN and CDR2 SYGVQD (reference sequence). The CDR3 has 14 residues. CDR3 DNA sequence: TGCGCCAGCAGAGCGGGGTCAAACACCGGGGAGCTGTTTTTT. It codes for CASRAGSNTGELFF.

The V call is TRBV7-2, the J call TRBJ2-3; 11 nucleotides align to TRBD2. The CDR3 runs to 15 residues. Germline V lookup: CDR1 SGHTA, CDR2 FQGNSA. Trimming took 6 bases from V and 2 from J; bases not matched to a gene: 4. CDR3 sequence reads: CASSPTSGNTDTQYF. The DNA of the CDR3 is TGTGCCAGCAGTCCGACTAGCGGGAACACAGATACGCAGTATTTT.

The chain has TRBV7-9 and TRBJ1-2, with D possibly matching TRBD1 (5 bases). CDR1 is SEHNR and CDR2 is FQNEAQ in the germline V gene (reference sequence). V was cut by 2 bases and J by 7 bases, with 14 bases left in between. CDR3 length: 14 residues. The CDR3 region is CASSLFQNGGGYTF. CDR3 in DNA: TGTGCCAGCAGCTTATTTCAGAATGGGGGTGGCTACACCTTC.

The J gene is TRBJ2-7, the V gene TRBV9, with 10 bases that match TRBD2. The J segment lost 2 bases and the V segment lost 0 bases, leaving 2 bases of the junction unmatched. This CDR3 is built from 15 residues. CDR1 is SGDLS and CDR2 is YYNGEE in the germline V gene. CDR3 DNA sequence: TGTGCCAGCAGCGTAGACAGCGGGGGGGCCTACGAGCAGTACTTC. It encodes CASSVDSGGAYEQYF.

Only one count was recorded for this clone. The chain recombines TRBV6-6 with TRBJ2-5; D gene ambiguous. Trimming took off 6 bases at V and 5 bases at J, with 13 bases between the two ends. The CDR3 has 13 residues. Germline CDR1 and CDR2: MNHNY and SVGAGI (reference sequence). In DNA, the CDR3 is TGTGCCAGCAGCCGCTACTCTATGGAGACCCAGTACTTC. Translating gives CASSRYSMETQYF.

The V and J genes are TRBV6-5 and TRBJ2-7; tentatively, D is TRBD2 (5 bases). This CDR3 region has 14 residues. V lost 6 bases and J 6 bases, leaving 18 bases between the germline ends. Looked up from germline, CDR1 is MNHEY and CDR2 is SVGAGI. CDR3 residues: CASSPVGLAFEQYF. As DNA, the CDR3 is TGTGCCAGCAGCCCTGTCGGGTTAGCGTTCGAGCAGTACTTC.

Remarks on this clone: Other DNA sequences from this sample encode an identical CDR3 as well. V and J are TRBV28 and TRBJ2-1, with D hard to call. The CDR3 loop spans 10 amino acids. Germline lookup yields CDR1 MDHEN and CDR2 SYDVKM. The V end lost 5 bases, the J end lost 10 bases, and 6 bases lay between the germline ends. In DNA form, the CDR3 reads TGTGCCAGCAGTCTGAGGGAGCAGTTCTTC. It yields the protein CASSLREQFF.

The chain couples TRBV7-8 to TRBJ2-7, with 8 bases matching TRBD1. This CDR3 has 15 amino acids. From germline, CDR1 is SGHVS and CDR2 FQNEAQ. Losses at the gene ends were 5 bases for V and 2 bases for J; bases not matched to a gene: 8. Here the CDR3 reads CASSLPGGGPYEQYF. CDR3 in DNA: TGTGCCAGCAGCCTCCCAGGGGGCGGGCCCTACGAGCAGTACTTC.

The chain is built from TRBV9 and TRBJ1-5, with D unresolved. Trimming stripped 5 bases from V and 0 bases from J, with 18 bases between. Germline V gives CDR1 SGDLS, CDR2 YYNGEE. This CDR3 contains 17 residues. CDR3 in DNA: TGTGCCAGCAGGGACCTAGACGGCCCCTATAGCAATCAGCCCCAGCATTTT. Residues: CASRDLDGPYSNQPQHF.

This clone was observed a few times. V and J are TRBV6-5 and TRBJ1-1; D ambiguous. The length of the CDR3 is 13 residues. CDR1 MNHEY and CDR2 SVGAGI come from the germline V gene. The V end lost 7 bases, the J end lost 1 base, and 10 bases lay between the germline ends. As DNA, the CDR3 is TGTGCCAGCACGTCAAGCACGAACACTGAAGCTTTCTTT. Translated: CASTSSTNTEAFF.

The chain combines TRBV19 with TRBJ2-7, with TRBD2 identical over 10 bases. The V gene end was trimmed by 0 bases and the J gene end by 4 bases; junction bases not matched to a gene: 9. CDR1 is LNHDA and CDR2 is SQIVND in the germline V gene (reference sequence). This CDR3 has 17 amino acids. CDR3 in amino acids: CASSIELGLAGDYEQYF. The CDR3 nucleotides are TGTGCCAGTAGTATAGAGCTTGGGCTAGCGGGAGATTACGAGCAGTACTTC.

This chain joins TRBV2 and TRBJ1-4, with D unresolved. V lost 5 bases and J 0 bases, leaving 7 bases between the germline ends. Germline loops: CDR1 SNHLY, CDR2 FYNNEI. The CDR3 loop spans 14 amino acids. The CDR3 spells CASSRGTTNEKLFF. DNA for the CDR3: TGTGCCAGCAGTCGGGGAACAACTAATGAAAAACTGTTTTTT.

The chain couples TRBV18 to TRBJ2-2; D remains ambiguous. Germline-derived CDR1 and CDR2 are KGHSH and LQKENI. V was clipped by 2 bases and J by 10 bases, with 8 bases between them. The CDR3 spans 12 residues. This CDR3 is CASSPGREELFF. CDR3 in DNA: TGTGCCAGCTCACCAGGGCGAGAGGAGCTGTTTTTT.

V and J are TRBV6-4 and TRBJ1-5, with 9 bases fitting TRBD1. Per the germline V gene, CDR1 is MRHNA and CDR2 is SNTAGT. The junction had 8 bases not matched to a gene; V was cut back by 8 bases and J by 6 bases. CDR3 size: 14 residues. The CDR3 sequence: CASGGTGRGQPQHF. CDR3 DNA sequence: TGTGCCAGCGGGGGGACAGGGCGCGGTCAGCCCCAGCATTTT.

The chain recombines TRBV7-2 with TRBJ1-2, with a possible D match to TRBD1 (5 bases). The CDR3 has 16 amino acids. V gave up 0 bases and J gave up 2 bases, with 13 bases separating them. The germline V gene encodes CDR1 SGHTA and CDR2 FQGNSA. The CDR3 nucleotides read TGTGCCAGCAGCTTAGCGAGGGCGACAGCAAACTATGGCTACACCTTC. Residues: CASSLARATANYGYTF.

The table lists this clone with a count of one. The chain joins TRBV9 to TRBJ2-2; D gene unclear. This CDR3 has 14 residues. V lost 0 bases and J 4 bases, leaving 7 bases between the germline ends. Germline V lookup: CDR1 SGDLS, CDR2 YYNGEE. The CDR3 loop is CASSVDPTTGELFF. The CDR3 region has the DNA TGTGCCAGCAGCGTAGACCCCACCACCGGGGAGCTGTTTTTT.

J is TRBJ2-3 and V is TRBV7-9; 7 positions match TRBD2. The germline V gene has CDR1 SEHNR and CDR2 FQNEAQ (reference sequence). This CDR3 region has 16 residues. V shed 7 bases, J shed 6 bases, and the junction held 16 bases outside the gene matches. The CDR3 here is CASTLGASGPSDTQYF. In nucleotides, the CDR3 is TGTGCCAGCACCCTAGGGGCTAGCGGCCCCTCGGATACGCAGTATTTT.